This TCR beta chain was documented in a study of tumor-infiltrating lymphocytes in primary liver carcinoma. TCR beta cDNA was reverse-transcribed from 500 ng of total RNA. The reaction used a constant-region primer and ProtoScript II reverse transcriptase. Nested multiplex PCR, run for three rounds with slightly modified ARM-PCR, yielded TCR beta libraries. For approximately 11 cycles apiece, the opening two PCR rounds ran with TRBV1-TRBV30 forward primers and a C-beta reverse primer. TCRdb processed the multiplex PCR reads anew with MiXCR; each CDR3 protein has one entry. The table includes 150,000 to 200,000 distinct CDR3 sequences, 85% detected once. Overall study findings and caveats: Tumors and blood were compared for top-250-clone fraction, and tumors had the significantly higher value (p = 0.039).

Co-extracting RNA and DNA was done with roughly 17-31 mg of unsorted bulk tissue as input. Viable tumor cells exceeded 75% in all tumor samples. The CDR3 has 18 amino acids. Germline V lookup: CDR1 LGHNA, CDR2 YSLEER. Concerning this clonotype itself: Its target is not known. One end of the junction does not line up with germline, which may come from a read error.

This TCR was sampled from a man aged 40-55 years with primary liver carcinoma and hepatitis B virus infection. What was sequenced was tumor tissue from primary liver carcinoma. The chain links TRBV4-3 to TRBJ2-2; 8 bases are shared with TRBD2. The CDR3 loop is CASSRGLVGSANIGELFF. The CDR3 DNA reads TGCGCCAGCAGCCGGGGACTAGTGGGTTCCGCGAACATCGGGGAGCTGTTTTTT.